This T cell receptor beta chain was sequenced for a study of graft-versus-host responses after intestinal transplantation. The study, taken as a whole, reports: Those patients showing graft-donor T cell macrochimerism displayed high graft-versus-host to host-versus-graft clonal ratios in allografts.

A note on this clone: Its antigen is still unknown.

Libraries were prepared by immunoSEQ multiplex PCR; TCRdb keeps only in-frame clonotypes and omits some of them. The sample holds around 110,000 clones, roughly 89% seen once. Germline V gene data show CDR1 as MNHEY and CDR2 as SVGAGI. This CDR3 region has 13 residues. V gave up 6 bases and J gave up 8 bases, with 16 bases separating them. The starting material was unstimulated CD4+ T cells sorted from spleen or lymph node cells, obtained before transplant. J is TRBJ1-2 and V is TRBV6-5; D might be TRBD1 (5 bases). The source is a human donor who was the organ donor for an intestinal transplant. The CDR3 loop is CASRRYGARGYTF. CDR3 nucleotides: TGTGCCAGCAGGCGGTACGGGGCGAGAGGCTACACCTTC.